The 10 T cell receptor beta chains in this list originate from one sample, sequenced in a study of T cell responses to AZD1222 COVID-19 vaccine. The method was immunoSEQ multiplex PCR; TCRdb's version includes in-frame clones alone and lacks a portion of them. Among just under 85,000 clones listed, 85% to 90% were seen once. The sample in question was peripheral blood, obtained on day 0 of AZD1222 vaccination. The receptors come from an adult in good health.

CDR3 residues: CASIQRTKETQYF. CDR3 nucleotide sequence: TGTGCCAGCATCCAGAGGACCAAAGAGACCCAGTACTTC. V and J are TRBV28 and TRBJ2-5; no clear D. Germline V gene lookup returns CDR1 MDHEN and CDR2 SYDVKM. V lost 7 bases and J lost 3, with 12 bases in between. CDR3 size: 13 residues.

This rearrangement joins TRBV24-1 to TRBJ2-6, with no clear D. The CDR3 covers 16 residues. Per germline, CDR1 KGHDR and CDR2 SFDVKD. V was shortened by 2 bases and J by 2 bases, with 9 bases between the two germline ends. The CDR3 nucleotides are TGTGCCACCAGTGATTGGACCGGTCCTGGGGCCAACGTCCTGACTTTC. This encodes CATSDWTGPGANVLTF.

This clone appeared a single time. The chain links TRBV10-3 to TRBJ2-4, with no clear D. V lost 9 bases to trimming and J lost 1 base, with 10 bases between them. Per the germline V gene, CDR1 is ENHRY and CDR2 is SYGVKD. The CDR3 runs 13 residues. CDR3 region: CAILDAAKNIQYF. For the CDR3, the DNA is TGTGCCATTTTAGATGCGGCCAAAAACATTCAGTACTTC.

For the CDR3, the DNA is TGTGCCAGCAGTTTACAGGTGGGAGATACGCAGTATTTT. Residues: CASSLQVGDTQYF. The genes are TRBV27 and TRBJ2-3; D not certain. The length of the CDR3 is 13 residues. Germline V gene sequence: CDR1 MNHEY, CDR2 SMNVEV (reference sequence). V was cut by 2 bases and J by 5 bases, with 8 bases left in between.

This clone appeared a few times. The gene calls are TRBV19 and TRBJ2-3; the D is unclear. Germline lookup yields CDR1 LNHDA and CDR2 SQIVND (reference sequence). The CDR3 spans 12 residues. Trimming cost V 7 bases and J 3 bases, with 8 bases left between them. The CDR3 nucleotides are TGTGCCAGTAACCATAGGACAGATACGCAGTATTTT. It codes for CASNHRTDTQYF.

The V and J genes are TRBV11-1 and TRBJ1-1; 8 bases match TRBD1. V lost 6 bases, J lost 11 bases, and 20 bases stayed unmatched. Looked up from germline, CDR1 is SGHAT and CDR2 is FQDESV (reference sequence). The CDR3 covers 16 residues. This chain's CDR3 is CASSPSSRDRYPAAFF. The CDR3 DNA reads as TGTGCCAGCAGTCCTTCGTCCCGGGACAGGTATCCGGCGGCTTTCTTT. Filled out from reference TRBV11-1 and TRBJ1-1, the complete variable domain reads EAEVAQSPRYKITEKSQAVAFWCDPISGHATLYWYRQILGQGPELLVQFQDESVVDDSQLPKDRFSAERLKGVDSTLKIQPAELGDSAMYLCASSPSSRDRYPAAFFGQGTRLTVV.

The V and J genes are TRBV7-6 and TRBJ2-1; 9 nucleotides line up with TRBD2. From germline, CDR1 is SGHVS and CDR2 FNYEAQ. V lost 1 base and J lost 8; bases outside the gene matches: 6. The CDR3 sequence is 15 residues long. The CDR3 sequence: CASSLVGGRADEQFF. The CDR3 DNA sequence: TGTGCCAGCAGCTTAGTTGGCGGGAGGGCGGATGAGCAGTTCTTC.

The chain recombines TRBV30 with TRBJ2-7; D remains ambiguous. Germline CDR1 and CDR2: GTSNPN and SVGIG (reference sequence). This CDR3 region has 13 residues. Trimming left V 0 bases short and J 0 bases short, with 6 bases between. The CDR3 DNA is TGTGCCTGGAGTGTACCTCCCTCCTACGAGCAGTACTTC. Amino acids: CAWSVPPSYEQYF.

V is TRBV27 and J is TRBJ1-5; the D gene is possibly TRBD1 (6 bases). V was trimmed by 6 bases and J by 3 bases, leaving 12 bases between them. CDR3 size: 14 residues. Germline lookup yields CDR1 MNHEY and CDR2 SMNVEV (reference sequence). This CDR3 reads CASSLTGNNQPQHF. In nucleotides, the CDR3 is TGTGCCAGCAGCCTGACAGGCAACAATCAGCCCCAGCATTTT.

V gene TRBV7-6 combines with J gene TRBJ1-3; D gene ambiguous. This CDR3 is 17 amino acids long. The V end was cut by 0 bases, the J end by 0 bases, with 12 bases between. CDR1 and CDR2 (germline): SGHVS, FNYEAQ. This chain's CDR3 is CASSLAVGGSSGNTIYF. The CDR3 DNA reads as TGTGCCAGCAGCTTAGCAGTCGGCGGCTCCTCTGGAAACACCATATATTTT.